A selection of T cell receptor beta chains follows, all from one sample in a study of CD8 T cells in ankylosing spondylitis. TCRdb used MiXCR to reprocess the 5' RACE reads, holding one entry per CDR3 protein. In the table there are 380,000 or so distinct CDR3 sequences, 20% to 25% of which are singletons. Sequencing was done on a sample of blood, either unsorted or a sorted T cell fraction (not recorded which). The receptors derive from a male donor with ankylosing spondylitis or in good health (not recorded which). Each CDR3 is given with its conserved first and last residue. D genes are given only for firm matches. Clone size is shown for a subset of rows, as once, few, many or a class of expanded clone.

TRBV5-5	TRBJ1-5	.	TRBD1	CASSQGQSSNQPQHF	TGTGCCAGCAGCCAGGGACAGAGTAGCAATCAGCCCCAGCATTTT
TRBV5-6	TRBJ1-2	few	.	CASSPGTPNYGYTF	TGTGCCAGCAGCCCAGGGACGCCGAACTATGGCTACACCTTC
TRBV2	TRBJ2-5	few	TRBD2	CASSEMRGGPETQYF	TGTGCCAGCAGTGAAATGCGGGGGGGCCCCGAGACCCAGTACTTC
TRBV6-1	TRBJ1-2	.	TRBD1	CASSTGQGPAGYTF	TGTGCCAGCAGTACCGGACAGGGCCCGGCTGGCTACACCTTC
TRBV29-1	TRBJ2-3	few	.	CSVEGQRITDTQYF	TGCAGCGTTGAAGGACAAAGGATCACAGATACGCAGTATTTT
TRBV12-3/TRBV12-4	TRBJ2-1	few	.	CASSSWQGNEQFF	TGTGCCAGCAGTTCCTGGCAGGGCAATGAGCAGTTCTTC
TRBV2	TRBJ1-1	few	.	CASSAGRGAFF	TGTGCCAGCAGTGCGGGGAGAGGGGCTTTCTTT
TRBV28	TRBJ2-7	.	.	CASSWDILPYEQYF	TGTGCCAGCAGTTGGGACATCCTGCCCTACGAGCAGTACTTC
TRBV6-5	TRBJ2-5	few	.	CASARDGETQYF	TGTGCCAGCGCTCGGGACGGGGAGACCCAGTACTTC
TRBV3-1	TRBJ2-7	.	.	CASSPDILGRRYEQYF	TGTGCCAGCAGCCCCGACATCTTGGGCCGTCGCTACGAGCAGTACTTC
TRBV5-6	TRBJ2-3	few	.	CASSKASTDTQYF	TGTGCCAGCAGCAAAGCTAGCACAGATACGCAGTATTTT
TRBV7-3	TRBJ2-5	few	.	CASSLYGENQETQYF	TGTGCCAGCAGCTTATACGGAGAGAACCAAGAGACCCAGTACTTC
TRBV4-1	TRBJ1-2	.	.	CASSQHPGGANCTF	TGCGCCAGCAGCCAACATCCGGGGGGCGCTAACTGCACCTTC
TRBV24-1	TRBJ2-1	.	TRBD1	CATSDPQDRRLYNEQFF	TGTGCCACCAGTGATCCCCAGGACAGGCGCCTATACAATGAGCAGTTCTTC
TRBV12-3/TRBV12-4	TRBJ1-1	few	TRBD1	CASIPDRDTEAFF	TGTGCCAGCATTCCGGACAGGGACACTGAAGCTTTCTTT
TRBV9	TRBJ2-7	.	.	CASSPSGNYEQYF	TGTGCCAGCAGCCCGTCCGGGAACTACGAGCAGTACTTC
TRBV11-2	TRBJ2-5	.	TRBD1	CASSGQGQYF	TGTGCCAGCAGCGGACAGGGCCAGTACTTC
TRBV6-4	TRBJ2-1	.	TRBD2	CASRPSGETYNEQFF	TGTGCCAGCAGACCCAGCGGGGAGACCTACAATGAGCAGTTCTTC
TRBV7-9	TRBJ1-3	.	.	CASSSSVTSGNTIYF	TGTGCCAGCAGCTCGTCCGTCACCTCTGGAAACACCATATATTTT
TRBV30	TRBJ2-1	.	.	CAWSEGDLQFF	TGTGCCTGGAGTGAGGGGGACCTACAGTTCTTC
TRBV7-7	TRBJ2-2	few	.	CASSLEGSRTGELFF	TGTGCTAGCAGCTTAGAGGGGAGCAGAACCGGGGAGCTGTTTTTT
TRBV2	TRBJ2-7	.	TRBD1	CASSRRTGGANEQYF	TGTGCCAGCAGCCGCCGTACAGGGGGCGCAAACGAGCAGTACTTC
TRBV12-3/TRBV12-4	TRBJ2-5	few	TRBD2	CASSLARTSGYQETQYF	TGTGCCAGCAGTTTAGCGAGGACTAGCGGCTACCAAGAGACCCAGTACTTC
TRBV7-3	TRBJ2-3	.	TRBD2	CASSFSGLAGDTQYF	TGTGCCAGCAGCTTTTCCGGACTAGCTGGAGATACGCAGTATTTT
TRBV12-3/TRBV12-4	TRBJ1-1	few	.	CASSPSLRGPNTEAFF	TGTGCCAGCAGTCCCTCCCTTAGGGGCCCGAACACTGAAGCTTTCTTT
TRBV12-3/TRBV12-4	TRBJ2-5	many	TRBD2	CASSLEVAGDETQYF	TGTGCCAGCAGTTTGGAGGTAGCGGGGGATGAGACCCAGTACTTC
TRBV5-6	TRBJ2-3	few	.	CASSLFRTRSTDTQYF	TGTGCCAGCAGCTTGTTCAGGACACGAAGCACAGATACGCAGTATTTT
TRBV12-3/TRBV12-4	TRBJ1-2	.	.	CASSLGREGNYGYTF	TGTGCCAGCAGCTTGGGCCGGGAGGGGAACTATGGCTACACCTTC
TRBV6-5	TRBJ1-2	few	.	CASSYSSQAYGYTF	TGTGCCAGCAGTTACTCGTCACAGGCCTATGGCTACACCTTC
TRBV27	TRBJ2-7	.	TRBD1	CASRLGGQGDEQYF	TGTGCCAGCAGGCTGGGGGGACAGGGGGACGAGCAGTACTTC
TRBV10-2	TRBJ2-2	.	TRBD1	CASSGQGAAGGELFF	TGCGCCAGCAGTGGTCAGGGGGCCGCTGGGGGGGAGCTGTTTTTT
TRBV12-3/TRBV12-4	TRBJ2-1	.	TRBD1	CASSATGYEQFF	TGTGCCAGCAGTGCGACAGGGTATGAGCAGTTCTTC
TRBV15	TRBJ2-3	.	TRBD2	CATSRDLQLATSTDTQYF	TGTGCCACCAGCAGAGATCTCCAACTAGCGACTAGCACAGATACGCAGTATTTT
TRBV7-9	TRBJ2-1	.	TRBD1	CASSPGQGLSNEQFF	TGTGCCAGCAGCCCGGGACAGGGGCTCAGTAATGAGCAGTTCTTC
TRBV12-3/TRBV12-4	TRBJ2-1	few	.	CASSLLFSGAYNEQFF	TGTGCCAGCAGTCTCCTTTTTTCGGGGGCCTACAATGAGCAGTTCTTC
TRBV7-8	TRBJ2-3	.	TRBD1	CASSLWGQGVSTDTQYF	TGTGCCAGCAGCTTATGGGGACAGGGGGTGAGCACAGATACGCAGTATTTT
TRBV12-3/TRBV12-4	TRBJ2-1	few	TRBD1	CASNVGQGAANEQFF	TGTGCCAGCAATGTCGGACAGGGGGCCGCCAATGAGCAGTTCTTC
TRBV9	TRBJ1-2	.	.	CASSASGTPGGGYTF	TGTGCCAGCAGCGCCTCCGGGACCCCGGGGGGTGGCTACACCTTC
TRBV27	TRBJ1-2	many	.	CASSSVTGGGGYTF	TGTGCCAGCAGTTCCGTGACAGGAGGGGGTGGCTACACCTTC
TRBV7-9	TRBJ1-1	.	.	CASSPTDLLMNTEAFF	TGTGCCAGCAGCCCTACCGATCTACTCATGAACACTGAAGCTTTCTTT
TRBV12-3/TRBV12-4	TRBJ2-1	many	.	CASSLGLSYNEQFF	TGTGCCAGCAGTTTAGGCCTCTCCTACAATGAGCAGTTCTTC
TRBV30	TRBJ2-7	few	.	CAWSGAVAYEQYF	TGTGCCTGGAGCGGGGCAGTAGCCTACGAGCAGTACTTC
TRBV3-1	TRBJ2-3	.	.	CASSQVRTISTDTQYF	TGTGCCAGCAGCCAAGTTAGGACCATAAGCACAGATACGCAGTATTTT
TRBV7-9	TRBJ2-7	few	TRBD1	CASSLTGGAYEQYF	TGTGCCAGCAGCCTGACAGGGGGGGCCTACGAGCAGTACTTC
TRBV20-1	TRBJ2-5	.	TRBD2	CSARPTGGQRETQYF	TGCAGTGCTAGACCAACGGGGGGGCAGCGGGAGACCCAGTACTTC
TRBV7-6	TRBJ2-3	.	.	CASSPGGGRTDTQYF	TGTGCCAGCAGTCCCGGAGGCGGGCGGACAGATACGCAGTATTTT
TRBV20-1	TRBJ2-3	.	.	CVRVSDTDTQYF	TGCGTTCGAGTGTCCGACACAGATACGCAGTATTTT
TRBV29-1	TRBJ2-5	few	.	CSVKGGTAGETQYF	TGCAGCGTCAAAGGGGGGACAGCTGGGGAGACCCAGTACTTC
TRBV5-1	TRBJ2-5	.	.	CASTPSRGNQETQYF	TGCGCCAGCACCCCTAGCCGGGGGAACCAAGAGACCCAGTACTTC
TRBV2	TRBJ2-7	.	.	CASSDFRGGYEQYF	TGTGCCAGCAGTGATTTTAGGGGTGGGTACGAGCAGTACTTC
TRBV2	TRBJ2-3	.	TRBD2	CASSPSGGDADTQYF	TGTGCCAGCAGCCCTAGCGGGGGAGACGCAGATACGCAGTATTTT
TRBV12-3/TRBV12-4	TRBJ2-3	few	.	CASSLPGDRADTQYF	TGTGCCAGCAGCCTCCCAGGGGATCGTGCAGATACGCAGTATTTT